This passage covers 29 T cell receptor beta chains from one sample sequenced in a study of CD8+ T cells in alopecia areata. Treatment specified: oral pan-JAK inhibitor, 5-10 mg twice daily. cDNA reverse transcribed from extracted RNA served as the sequencing template. Sequencing used immunoSEQ multiplex PCR; TCRdb keeps in-frame clones, though not all of them. The repertoire holds 150,000 to 200,000 clones, about 71% seen once, with around 0.9% in the top ten. The sample was CD4+ T cells sorted from blood, taken at week 4, from a patient treated with tofacitinib. The receptors were gathered from a human donor with alopecia areata.

The chain is built from TRBV30 and TRBJ2-1; D gene unclear. The germline V and J ends were trimmed by 4 bases and 5 bases, with 12 bases remaining between them. Germline lookup yields CDR1 GTSNPN and CDR2 SVGIG (reference sequence). The CDR3 length is 13 residues. CDR3 protein: CAWNPIDNNEQFF. The CDR3 DNA is TGTGCCTGGAATCCAATCGATAACAATGAGCAGTTCTTC.

This clone appeared a few times. The chain recombines TRBV30 with TRBJ2-5; 8 bases match TRBD1. The trim removed 3 bases at V and 9 bases at J, leaving 18 bases unmatched. Germline V gene sequence: CDR1 GTSNPN, CDR2 SVGIG (reference sequence). The CDR3 runs 16 residues. This chain's CDR3 is CAWRPRQGPRQGSQYF. The CDR3 DNA reads TGTGCCTGGAGGCCGAGACAGGGGCCCCGCCAAGGGTCCCAGTACTTC. Combining the CDR3 with reference TRBV30 and TRBJ2-5 gives the whole variable domain SQTIHQWPATLVQPVGSPLSLECTVEGTSNPNLYWYRQAAGRGLQLLFYSVGIGQISSEVPQNLSASRPQDRQFILSSKKLLLSDSGFYLCAWRPRQGPRQGSQYFGPGTRLLVL.

The chain has TRBV29-1 and TRBJ2-1; D is perhaps TRBD2 (6 bases). V lost 6 bases to trimming and J lost 6 bases, with 21 bases between them. Germline V lookup: CDR1 SQVTM, CDR2 ANQGSEA. There are 15 residues in the CDR3. The CDR3 protein is CSVGLGGAFVNEQFF. The CDR3 DNA sequence: TGCAGCGTGGGCCTAGGCGGGGCGTTTGTCAATGAGCAGTTCTTC.

In this sample, this clone turned up a few times. Other DNA sequences in this specimen translate into the identical CDR3. This chain links TRBV30 with TRBJ1-1; D remains unclear. The CDR3 has 12 residues. Looked up from germline, CDR1 is GTSNPN and CDR2 is SVGIG (reference sequence). The V gene lost 5 bases and the J gene lost 0 bases, with 7 bases spanning the gap. Written as DNA, the CDR3 is TGTGCCTGGCGGACGGTGAACACTGAAGCTTTCTTT. Its protein product is CAWRTVNTEAFF.

The J gene is TRBJ2-3, the V gene TRBV27, with D perhaps matching TRBD1 or TRBD2 (5 bases each). The CDR3 totals 14 residues. CDR1 and CDR2 (germline): MNHEY, SMNVEV (reference sequence). V was cut by 2 bases and J by 4 bases, with 10 bases left in between. This CDR3 reads CASSLRQGADTQYF. The CDR3 DNA follows: TGTGCCAGCAGTTTAAGGCAGGGAGCAGATACGCAGTATTTT.

J is TRBJ1-6 and V is TRBV2; no clear D gene. The CDR3 runs to 17 residues. The ends were cut back, 4 bases at V and 0 bases at J, with 13 bases in the middle. CDR1 and CDR2 (germline): SNHLY, FYNNEI. CDR3 sequence reads: CASSGETFSSYNSPLHF. In DNA, the CDR3 is TGTGCCAGCAGTGGGGAGACATTTTCCTCCTATAATTCACCCCTCCACTTT.

In its sample, this clone was seen a few times. The chain combines TRBV15 with TRBJ1-2, with 9 bases lining up with TRBD1. The V gene end was trimmed by 5 bases and the J gene end by 8 bases; junction bases not matched to a gene: 18. The CDR3 is made up of 17 amino acids. Germline V lookup: CDR1 LNHNV, CDR2 YYDKDF (reference sequence). CDR3 in DNA: TGTGCCACCAGCCCACTCAACCTACAGGGGGCCCACGCAGGCTACACCTTC. Amino acids: CATSPLNLQGAHAGYTF.

The V gene is TRBV29-1, the J gene TRBJ2-1, with 7 bases aligning to TRBD1. The CDR3 spans 18 residues. The germline gives CDR1 SQVTM, CDR2 ANQGSEA. V lost 7 bases and J lost 3; bases outside the gene matches: 21. CDR3 region: CSGKLGQANMVFYNEQFF. The CDR3 DNA is TGCAGCGGTAAACTTGGACAGGCAAATATGGTCTTCTACAATGAGCAGTTCTTC.

The V and J genes are TRBV9 and TRBJ2-5, with TRBD2 as a possible D gene (6 bases). Germline V gene data show CDR1 as SGDLS and CDR2 as YYNGEE. V lost 1 base and J 5 bases, leaving 12 bases between the germline ends. The length of the CDR3 is 14 residues. The CDR3 spells CASSVSMGRETQYF. The DNA for the CDR3 is TGTGCCAGCAGCGTATCCATGGGGAGGGAGACCCAGTACTTC.

The chain joins TRBV19 to TRBJ1-5; D unclear. Trimming pared 3 bases from V and 3 bases from J, leaving 12 bases between. CDR3 length: 15 amino acids. Germline CDR1 reads LNHDA; CDR2 reads SQIVND (reference sequence). The CDR3 DNA follows: TGTGCCAGTAGTATCGGACTCGTGGTCAATCAGCCCCAGCATTTT. Its translation is CASSIGLVVNQPQHF.

This chain connects TRBV5-1 to TRBJ2-1; tentative D call: TRBD1 (6 bases). V was trimmed by 1 base and J by 5 bases, leaving 10 bases between them. The CDR3 has 14 amino acids. Germline-derived CDR1 and CDR2 are SGHRS and YFSETQ. The CDR3 DNA reads as TGCGCCAGCAGCTTGATGGGACATGACAATGAGCAGTTCTTC. This encodes CASSLMGHDNEQFF.

This clone was found a few times. V is TRBV29-1 and J is TRBJ2-1, with TRBD1 matching over 10 bases. CDR1 and CDR2 (germline): SQVTM, ANQGSEA. This CDR3 is 14 amino acids long. V was clipped by 4 bases and J by 4 bases; unmatched bases: 4. DNA for the CDR3: TGCAGCGTTGGAGGGGGACAGGGGTACAATGAGCAGTTCTTC. It encodes CSVGGGQGYNEQFF.

The chain has TRBV5-1 and TRBJ2-5, with TRBD2 matching 10 bases. The trim removed 2 bases at V and 1 base at J, leaving 5 bases unmatched. CDR1 and CDR2 from the germline V gene are SGHRS and YFSETQ. The CDR3 is made up of 16 amino acids. This chain's CDR3 is CASSFPSGGLQETQYF. CDR3 in DNA: TGCGCCAGCAGCTTCCCTAGCGGGGGTCTCCAAGAGACCCAGTACTTC.

The chain carries TRBV27 and TRBJ1-4; 8 bases are shared with TRBD1. The CDR3 consists of 18 residues. V trimming: 5 bases; J trimming: 5 bases; junction bases outside the gene matches: 16. CDR1 is MNHEY and CDR2 is SMNVEV in the germline V gene (reference sequence). The CDR3 DNA is TGTGCCAGCAGTCCCCGGACAGGGATGGGGTTTAGGAATGAAAAACTGTTTTTT. Translation: CASSPRTGMGFRNEKLFF.

This clone was recorded a few times. The chain joins TRBV4-1 to TRBJ2-7; 9 bases fit TRBD2. V was pared by 5 bases and J by 6 bases, with 11 bases of the junction left unmatched. CDR3 size: 15 residues. Germline V lookup: CDR1 MGHRA, CDR2 YSYEKL. CDR3 in DNA: TGCGCCAGCAGCGTCATCCCCGGGACTAGCACCGAGCAGTACTTC. This codes for CASSVIPGTSTEQYF.

The J gene is TRBJ2-5, the V gene TRBV29-1, with D perhaps assigned TRBD1 or TRBD2 (5 bases each). The V end lost 4 bases, the J end lost 2 bases, and 11 bases lay between the germline ends. This CDR3 has 13 residues. The germline gives CDR1 SQVTM, CDR2 ANQGSEA. The CDR3 reads CSVAWDRQETQYF. In DNA form, the CDR3 reads TGCAGCGTTGCTTGGGACCGACAAGAGACCCAGTACTTC.

The table lists this clone with a few counts. The chain employs TRBV5-4 and TRBJ1-4; TRBD1 aligns across 7 bases. Per germline, CDR1 SGHNT and CDR2 YYREEE (reference sequence). CDR3 length: 14 residues. J lost 7 bases, V lost 3 bases, and 6 bases had no gene match. Written as DNA, the CDR3 is TGTGCCAGCAGCTCGGGACAGAGTAGTGAAAAACTGTTTTTT. Its protein is CASSSGQSSEKLFF.

The rearrangement joins TRBV4-3 to TRBJ2-2, with TRBD1 as a possible D gene (5 bases). There are 15 residues in the CDR3. Trimming took 5 bases from V and 1 from J, leaving 11 bases between them. Per the germline V gene, CDR1 is LGHNA and CDR2 is YSLEER. The CDR3 bases are TGCGCCAGCAGCAAGTTAACAGGGAACACCGGGGAGCTGTTTTTT. The encoded protein is CASSKLTGNTGELFF.

The chain couples TRBV30 to TRBJ1-2; D uncertain. CDR3 length: 16 residues. Germline CDR1 and CDR2: GTSNPN and SVGIG (reference sequence). The V end was cut by 0 bases, the J end by 1 base, with 15 bases between. The CDR3 coding sequence is TGTGCCTGGAGTGTACTGGCTTTCGGGATTAACTATGGCTACACCTTC. It yields the protein CAWSVLAFGINYGYTF.

This clone was detected a few times. The chain recombines TRBV7-9 with TRBJ2-7, with TRBD1 identical over 8 bases. The CDR3 length is 16 residues. Germline values: CDR1 SEHNR, CDR2 FQNEAQ (reference sequence). Losses at the gene ends were 5 bases for V and 6 bases for J; bases not matched to a gene: 15. The CDR3 coding sequence is TGTGCCAGCAGCGATATAGACAGGGGCTCCCCCGGCGAGCAGTACTTC. It codes for CASSDIDRGSPGEQYF. The full variable domain, in which reference TRBV7-9 and TRBJ2-7 provide the parts outside the CDR3, is DTGVSQNPRHKITKRGQNVTFRCDPISEHNRLYWYRQTLGQGPEFLTYFQNEAQLEKSRLLSDRFSAERPKGSFSTLEIQRTEQGDSAMYLCASSDIDRGSPGEQYFGPGTRLTVT.

The rearrangement uses TRBV7-2 and TRBJ2-5, with 10 bases matching TRBD2. With 4 bases clipped from V and 7 bases from J, the junction kept 6 bases outside the gene matches. Germline V gives CDR1 SGHTA, CDR2 FQGNSA. This CDR3 contains 14 residues. The CDR3 region has the DNA TGTGCCAGCAGCTCAGCGGGGGGGCAGGGGACCCAGTACTTC. It is translated as CASSSAGGQGTQYF.

The gene calls are TRBV9 and TRBJ1-2; D is possibly TRBD1 (6 bases). This CDR3 is 17 amino acids long. Germline V lookup: CDR1 SGDLS, CDR2 YYNGEE. Trimming removed 2 bases from V and 1 base from J, with 18 bases in between. The CDR3 spells CASSVHLDRAYNYGYTF. Here the CDR3 DNA reads TGTGCCAGCAGCGTTCATTTGGACAGAGCCTATAACTATGGCTACACCTTC.

The V gene is TRBV30, the J gene TRBJ2-7, with 8 bases lining up with TRBD1. The J segment lost 2 bases and the V segment lost 2 bases, leaving 2 bases of the junction unmatched. The CDR3 has 13 residues. Germline CDR1 and CDR2: GTSNPN and SVGIG (reference sequence). CDR3 loop: CAWSPDRAYEQYF. The CDR3 coding sequence is TGTGCCTGGAGTCCGGACAGGGCCTACGAGCAGTACTTC.

The chain carries TRBV25-1 and TRBJ1-1; 7 bases fit TRBD1. Germline V gene sequence: CDR1 MGHDK, CDR2 SYGVNS. Unmatched junction bases numbered 2, after V lost 1 base and J lost 3 bases. The CDR3 spans 14 residues. The CDR3 sequence is CASSESRGHTEAFF. Here the CDR3 DNA reads TGTGCCAGCAGTGAATCAAGGGGGCACACTGAAGCTTTCTTT.

The chain has TRBV29-1 and TRBJ2-3; 8 bases line up with TRBD2. Germline loops: CDR1 SQVTM, CDR2 ANQGSEA. V lost 7 bases to trimming and J lost 3 bases; unmatched junction nucleotides: 9. This CDR3 is built from 14 residues. DNA of the CDR3: TGCAGCGCCGGTAATAGCGGGGCGACAGATACGCAGTATTTT. This gives the protein CSAGNSGATDTQYF.

The rearrangement uses TRBV5-1 and TRBJ1-6, with D perhaps matching TRBD1 (5 bases). This CDR3 region has 13 residues. Between the trimmed V and J ends, which lost 6 bases and 6 bases, there was a span of 10 bases. In germline, CDR1 is SGHRS, CDR2 YFSETQ. CDR3 in DNA: TGCGCCAGCACCCGGGACTTTAATTCACCCCTCCACTTT. Translating it yields CASTRDFNSPLHF.

The CDR3 region has the DNA TGTGCCTGGGCCCCCTTGTCGGGGGCCTACGAGCAGTACTTC. This codes for CAWAPLSGAYEQYF. The rearrangement joins TRBV30 to TRBJ2-7; the D gene is possibly TRBD2 (6 bases). The CDR3 contains 14 residues. Between the trimmed V and J ends, which lost 5 bases and 2 bases, there was a span of 16 bases. Germline CDR1 is GTSNPN and CDR2 is SVGIG (reference sequence).

J is TRBJ2-3 and V is TRBV5-8; unclear D gene. The CDR3 sequence is 15 residues long. The germline CDR1 and CDR2 sequences are SGHTS and YDEGEE. The V and J ends lost 4 bases and 2 bases respectively, with 14 bases between them. This CDR3 reads CASSHRRKVTDTQYF. The CDR3 DNA is TGTGCCAGCAGCCACAGACGGAAAGTCACAGATACGCAGTATTTT. The entire variable domain, with the rest obtained from reference TRBV5-8 and TRBJ2-3, is as follows: EAGVTQSPTHLIKTRGQQATLRCSPISGHTSVYWYQQALGLGLQFLLWYDEGEERNRGNFPPRFSGRQFPNYSSELNVNALELEDSALYLCASSHRRKVTDTQYFGPGTRLTVL.

The chain combines TRBV5-1 with TRBJ1-6; tentative D call: TRBD1 (6 bases). CDR1 and CDR2 from the germline V gene are SGHRS and YFSETQ. The CDR3 has 16 residues. Trimming removed 0 bases from V and 9 bases from J, with 16 bases in between. The CDR3 DNA follows: TGCGCCAGCAGCTTGGATCACAGGGACACGGGTTCACCCCTCCACTTT. Translating gives CASSLDHRDTGSPLHF. The full variable domain, its missing parts supplied by reference TRBV5-1 and TRBJ1-6, is KAGVTQTPRYLIKTRGQQVTLSCSPISGHRSVSWYQQTPGQGLQFLFEYFSETQRNKGNFPGRFSGRQFSNSRSEMNVSTLELGDSALYLCASSLDHRDTGSPLHFGNGTRLTVT.